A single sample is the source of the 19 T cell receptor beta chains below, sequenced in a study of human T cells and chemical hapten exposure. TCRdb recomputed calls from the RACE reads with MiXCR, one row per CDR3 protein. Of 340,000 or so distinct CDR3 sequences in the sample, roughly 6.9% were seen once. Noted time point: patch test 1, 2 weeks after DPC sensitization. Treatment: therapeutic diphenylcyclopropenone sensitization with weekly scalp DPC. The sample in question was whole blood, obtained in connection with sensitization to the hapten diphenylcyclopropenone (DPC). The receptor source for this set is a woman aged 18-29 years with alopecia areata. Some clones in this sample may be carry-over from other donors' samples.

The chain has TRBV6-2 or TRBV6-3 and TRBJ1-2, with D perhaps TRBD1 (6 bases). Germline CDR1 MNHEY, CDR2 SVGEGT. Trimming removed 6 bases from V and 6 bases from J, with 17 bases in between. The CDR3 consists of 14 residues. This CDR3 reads CASRPLGDNDGYTF. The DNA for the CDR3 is TGTGCCAGCAGGCCTCTCGGGGACAACGATGGCTACACCTTC.

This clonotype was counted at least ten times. The CDR3: CASSVEPPSGPYEQYF. CDR3 nucleotide sequence: TGTGCCAGCAGCGTCGAACCCCCTAGCGGCCCCTACGAGCAGTACTTC. The rearrangement uses TRBV7-2 and TRBJ2-7, with 7 bases aligning to TRBD2. Germline V lookup: CDR1 SGHTA, CDR2 FQGNSA. The J segment lost 2 bases and the V segment lost 5 bases, leaving 12 bases of the junction unmatched. The CDR3 extends over 16 amino acids.

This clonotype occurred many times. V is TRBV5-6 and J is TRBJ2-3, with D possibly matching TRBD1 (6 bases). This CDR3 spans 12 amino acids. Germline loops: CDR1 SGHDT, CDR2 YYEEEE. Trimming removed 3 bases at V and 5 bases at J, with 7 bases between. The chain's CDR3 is CASSWTEDTQYF. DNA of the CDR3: TGTGCCAGCAGCTGGACAGAAGATACGCAGTATTTT.

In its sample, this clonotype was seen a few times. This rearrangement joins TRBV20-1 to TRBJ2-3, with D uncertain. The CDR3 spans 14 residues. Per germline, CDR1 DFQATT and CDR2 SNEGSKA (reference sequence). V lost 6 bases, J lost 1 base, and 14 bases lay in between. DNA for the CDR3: TGCAGTGCCAGACTGCCATCGGGCACAGATACGCAGTATTTT. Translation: CSARLPSGTDTQYF.

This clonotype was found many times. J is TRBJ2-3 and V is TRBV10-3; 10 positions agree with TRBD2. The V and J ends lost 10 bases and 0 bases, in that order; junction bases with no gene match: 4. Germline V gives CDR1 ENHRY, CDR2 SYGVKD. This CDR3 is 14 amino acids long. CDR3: CASGLAASTDTQYF. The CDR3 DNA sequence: TGTGCCAGCGGACTAGCGGCTAGCACAGATACGCAGTATTTT.

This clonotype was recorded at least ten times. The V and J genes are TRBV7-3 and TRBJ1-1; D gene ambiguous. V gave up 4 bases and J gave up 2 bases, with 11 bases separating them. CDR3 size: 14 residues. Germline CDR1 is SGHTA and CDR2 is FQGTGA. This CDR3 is CASSSGPDNTEAFF. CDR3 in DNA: TGTGCCAGCAGCTCCGGACCCGATAACACTGAAGCTTTCTTT.

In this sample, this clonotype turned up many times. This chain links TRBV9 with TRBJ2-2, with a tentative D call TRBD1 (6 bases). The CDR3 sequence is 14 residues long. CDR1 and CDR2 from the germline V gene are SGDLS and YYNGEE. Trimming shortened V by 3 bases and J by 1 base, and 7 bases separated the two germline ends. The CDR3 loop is CASSAQGNTGELFF. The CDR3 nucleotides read TGTGCCAGCAGCGCACAGGGGAACACCGGGGAGCTGTTTTTT.

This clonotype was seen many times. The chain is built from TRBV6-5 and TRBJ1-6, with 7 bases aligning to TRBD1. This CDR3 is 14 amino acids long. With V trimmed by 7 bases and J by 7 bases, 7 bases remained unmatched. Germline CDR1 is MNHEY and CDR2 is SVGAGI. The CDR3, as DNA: TGTGCCAGCAAACGGGACAGAGAGAATTCACCCCTCCACTTT. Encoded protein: CASKRDRENSPLHF.

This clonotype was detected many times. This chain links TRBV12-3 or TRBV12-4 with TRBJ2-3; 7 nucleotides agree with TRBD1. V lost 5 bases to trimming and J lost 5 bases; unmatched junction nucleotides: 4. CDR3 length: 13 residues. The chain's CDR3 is CASSPGGQDTQYF. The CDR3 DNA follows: TGTGCCAGCAGTCCAGGGGGACAAGATACGCAGTATTTT.

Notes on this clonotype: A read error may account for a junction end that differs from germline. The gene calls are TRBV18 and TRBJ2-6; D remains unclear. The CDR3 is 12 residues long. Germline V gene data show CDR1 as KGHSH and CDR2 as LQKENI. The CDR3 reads CASSPSLGIGIF. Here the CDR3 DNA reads TGTGCCAGCTCACCGTCGCTAGGGATCGGAATTTTC.

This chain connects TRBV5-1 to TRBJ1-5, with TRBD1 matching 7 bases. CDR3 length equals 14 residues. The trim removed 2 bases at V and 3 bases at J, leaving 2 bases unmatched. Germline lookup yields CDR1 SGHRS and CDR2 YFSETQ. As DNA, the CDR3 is TGCGCCAGCAGCTTTGACAGGGACAATCAGCCCCAGCATTTT. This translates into CASSFDRDNQPQHF.

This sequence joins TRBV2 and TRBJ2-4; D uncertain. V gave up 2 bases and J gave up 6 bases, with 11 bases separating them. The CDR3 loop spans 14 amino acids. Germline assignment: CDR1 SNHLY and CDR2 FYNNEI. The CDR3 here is CASSERVGLNIQYF. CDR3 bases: TGTGCCAGCAGTGAACGGGTCGGTCTAAACATTCAGTACTTC.

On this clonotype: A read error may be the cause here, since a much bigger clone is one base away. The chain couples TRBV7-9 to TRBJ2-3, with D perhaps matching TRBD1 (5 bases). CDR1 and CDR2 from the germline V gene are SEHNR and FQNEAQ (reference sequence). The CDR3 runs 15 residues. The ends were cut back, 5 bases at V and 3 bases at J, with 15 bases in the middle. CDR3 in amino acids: CASSVFRAETDTQYF. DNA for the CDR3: TGTGCCAGCAGCGTCTTCAGGGCTGAGACAGATACGCAGTATTTT. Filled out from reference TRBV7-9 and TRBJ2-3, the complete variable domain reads DTGVSQNPRHKITKRGQNVTFRCDPISEHNRLYWYRQTLGQGPEFLTYFQNEAQLEKSRLLSDRFSAERPKGSFSTLEIQRTEQGDSAMYLCASSVFRAETDTQYFGPGTRLTVL.

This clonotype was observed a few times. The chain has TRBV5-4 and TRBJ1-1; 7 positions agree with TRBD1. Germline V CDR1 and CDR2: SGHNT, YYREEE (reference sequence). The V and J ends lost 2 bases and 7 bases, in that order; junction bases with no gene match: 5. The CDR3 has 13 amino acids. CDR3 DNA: TGTGCCAGCAGCTTCCAAGGGGGCAGTGAAGCTTTCTTT. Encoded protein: CASSFQGGSEAFF.

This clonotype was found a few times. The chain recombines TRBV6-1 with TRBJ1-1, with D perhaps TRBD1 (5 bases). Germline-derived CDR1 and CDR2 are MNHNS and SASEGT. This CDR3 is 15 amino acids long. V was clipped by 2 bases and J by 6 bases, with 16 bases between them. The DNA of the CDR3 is TGTGCCAGCAGTGAATTGGCTGGCAGGGACGCTGAAGCTTTCTTT. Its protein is CASSELAGRDAEAFF.

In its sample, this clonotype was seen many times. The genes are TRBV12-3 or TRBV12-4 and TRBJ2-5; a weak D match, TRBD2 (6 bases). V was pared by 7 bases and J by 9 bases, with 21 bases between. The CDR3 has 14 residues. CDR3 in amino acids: CASTLGPGVVAQYF. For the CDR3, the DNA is TGTGCCAGCACCCTTGGACCGGGGGTGGTGGCCCAGTACTTC.

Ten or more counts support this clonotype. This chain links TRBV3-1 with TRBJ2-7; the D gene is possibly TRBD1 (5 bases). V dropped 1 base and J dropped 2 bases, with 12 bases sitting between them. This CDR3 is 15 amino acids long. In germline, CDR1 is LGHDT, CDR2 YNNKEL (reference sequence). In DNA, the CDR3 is TGTGCCAGCAGCCAAGTGGCAGGGCCAGCCTACGAGCAGTACTTC. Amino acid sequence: CASSQVAGPAYEQYF.

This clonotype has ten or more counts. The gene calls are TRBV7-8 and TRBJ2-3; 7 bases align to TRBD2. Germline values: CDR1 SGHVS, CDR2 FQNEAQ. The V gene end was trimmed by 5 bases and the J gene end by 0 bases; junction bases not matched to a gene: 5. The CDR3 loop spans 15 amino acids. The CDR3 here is CASSQSGASTDTQYF. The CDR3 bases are TGTGCCAGCAGCCAGAGCGGGGCCAGCACAGATACGCAGTATTTT. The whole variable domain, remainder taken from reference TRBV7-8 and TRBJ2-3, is GAGVSQSPRYKVAKRGQDVALRCDPISGHVSLFWYQQALGQGPEFLTYFQNEAQLDKSGLPSDRFFAERPEGSVSTLKIQRTQQEDSAVYLCASSQSGASTDTQYFGPGTRLTVL.

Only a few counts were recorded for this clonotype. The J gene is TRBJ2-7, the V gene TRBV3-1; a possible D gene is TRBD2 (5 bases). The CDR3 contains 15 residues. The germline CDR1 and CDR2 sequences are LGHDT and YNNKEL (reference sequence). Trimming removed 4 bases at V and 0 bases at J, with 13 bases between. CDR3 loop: CASSLTRANSYEQYF. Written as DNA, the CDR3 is TGTGCCAGCAGCCTTACGCGGGCTAACTCCTACGAGCAGTACTTC.